This entry describes one T cell receptor beta chain. The CDR3 contains 14 residues. V dropped 4 bases and J dropped 8 bases, with 16 bases sitting between them. Germline assignment: CDR1 SGHNT and CDR2 YYREEE (reference sequence). This sample was included in a study of blood T cell repertoires in COVID-19. In the study overall: The United States, Italy and Spain supplied acute and convalescent COVID-19 samples. T cells, B-cell-depleted T cells, or PBMCs supplied cDNA or gDNA.

In the study's own analysis: Counts of nucleated cells, estimated from reference gene primer amplification, were obtained. Sequencing was performed with immunoSEQ multiplex PCR; in TCRdb, only in-frame clones are kept and a portion is missing. The DNA was the basis for D and trimming; V, J and clone size are from that table. Here the sample spans about 41,000 clones, 87% being singletons. The TCR comes from a man aged 60-69 years with acute or convalescent COVID-19. Sequencing was performed on peripheral blood. V usage is TRBV5-4 and J usage is TRBJ2-1; a possible D gene is TRBD1 (6 bases). Written as DNA, the CDR3 is TGTGCCAGCAGCAAAACAGGGTCTGGGTATGAGCAGTTCTTC. Translated, it gives CASSKTGSGYEQFF.